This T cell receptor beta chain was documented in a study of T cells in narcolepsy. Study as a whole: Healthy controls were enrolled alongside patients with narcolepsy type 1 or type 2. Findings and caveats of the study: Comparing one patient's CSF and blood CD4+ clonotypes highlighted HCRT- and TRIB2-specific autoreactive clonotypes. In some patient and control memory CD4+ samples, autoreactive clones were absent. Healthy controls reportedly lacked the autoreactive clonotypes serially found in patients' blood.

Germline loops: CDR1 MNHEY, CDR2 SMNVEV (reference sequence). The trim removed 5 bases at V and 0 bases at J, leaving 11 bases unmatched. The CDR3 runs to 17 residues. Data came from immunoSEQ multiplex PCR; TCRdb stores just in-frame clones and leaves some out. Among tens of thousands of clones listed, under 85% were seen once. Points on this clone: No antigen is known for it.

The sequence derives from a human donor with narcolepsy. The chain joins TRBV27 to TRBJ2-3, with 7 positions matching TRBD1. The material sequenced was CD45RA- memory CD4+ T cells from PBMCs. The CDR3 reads CASSLLTGAVSTDTQYF. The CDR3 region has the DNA TGTGCCAGCAGTCTACTAACAGGGGCCGTGAGCACAGATACGCAGTATTTT.